This T cell receptor (beta chain) was identified in a study of blood T cell repertoires in COVID-19. As for the study in general: PBMCs, B-cell-depleted T cells, or T cells provided the cDNA or gDNA that made up the material.

TCRdb keeps only in-frame clones here, not all; method: immunoSEQ multiplex PCR. The table lists more than 55,000 clones, roughly nine tenths of them singletons, with approximately 20% in the top ten. Germline V CDR1 and CDR2: MNHEY, SVGEGT. Trimming at V came to 5 bases and at J to 3 bases, leaving 4 bases not matched to a gene. The CDR3 runs to 14 residues. The V and J genes are TRBV6-2 or TRBV6-3 and TRBJ1-5; TRBD1 matches at 7 bases. The source of this sequence is a woman between 55 and 75 years old with COVID-19, enrolled during active disease. The sequencing input was peripheral blood. CDR3 sequence: CASSPGQVNQPQHF. Here the CDR3 DNA reads TGTGCCAGCAGTCCCGGACAGGTCAATCAGCCCCAGCATTTT.